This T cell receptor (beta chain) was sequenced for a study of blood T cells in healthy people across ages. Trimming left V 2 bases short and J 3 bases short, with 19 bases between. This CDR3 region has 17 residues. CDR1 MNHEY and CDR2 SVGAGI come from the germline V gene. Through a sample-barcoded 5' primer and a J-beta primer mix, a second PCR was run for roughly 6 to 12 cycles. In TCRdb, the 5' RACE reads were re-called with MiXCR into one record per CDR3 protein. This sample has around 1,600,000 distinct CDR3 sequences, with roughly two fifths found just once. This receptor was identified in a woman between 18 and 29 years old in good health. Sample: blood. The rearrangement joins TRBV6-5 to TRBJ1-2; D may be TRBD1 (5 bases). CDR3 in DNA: TGTGCCAGCAGTTACCTTCCGGGGGGGGGTCCACACTATGGCTACACCTTC. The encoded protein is CASSYLPGGGPHYGYTF.